Listed below are T cell receptor beta chains from one sample, sequenced in a study of blood T cell repertoires in COVID-19. Sequencing used immunoSEQ multiplex PCR; TCRdb keeps in-frame clones, though not all of them. The sample records roughly 380,000 clones, approximately 89% being singletons. The sequencing input was peripheral blood. The receptor source for this set is a woman between 40 and 55 years old with COVID-19, enrolled during active disease. The CDR3 runs from the conserved cysteine through the conserved F or W. Each record gives: V gene, clone size, D gene, J gene, CDR3 protein, CDR3 DNA. A D gene is named only where the DNA matches it firmly. For some rows the clone size is stated as once, few or many, or as a class when expanded; others skip it.

TRBV29-1	.	.	TRBJ1-2	CSVKRTTYGYTF	TGCAGCGTTAAGCGAACCACCTATGGCTACACCTTC
TRBV11-1	.	.	TRBJ1-1	CASSLRSMNTEAFF	TGTGCCAGCAGCTTGAGGTCCATGAACACTGAAGCTTTCTTT
TRBV21-1	.	.	TRBJ2-7	CASSKDAGTPIHSYEQYF	TGTGCCAGCAGCAAAGATGCCGGGACACCAATCCACTCCTACGAGCAGTACTTC
TRBV3-1/TRBV3-2	.	.	TRBJ1-1	CASSQFTGGPEAFF	TGTGCCAGCAGCCAATTCACAGGCGGCCCTGAAGCTTTCTTT
TRBV29-1	.	.	TRBJ1-1	CSALWGGANTEAFF	TGCAGCGCCCTTTGGGGGGGAGCGAACACTGAAGCTTTCTTT
TRBV28	.	TRBD2	TRBJ2-1	CASSAGGLVTREQFF	TGTGCCAGCAGTGCGGGGGGACTAGTGACTCGTGAGCAGTTCTTC
TRBV14	.	.	TRBJ1-2	CASSQRGPSYYGYTF	TGTGCCAGCAGCCAACGAGGGCCCAGCTACTATGGCTACACCTTC
TRBV10-3	.	.	TRBJ2-5	CAINNRSLGETQYF	TGTGCCATCAACAACCGGTCGTTGGGCGAGACCCAGTACTTC
TRBV29-1	.	.	TRBJ1-1	CSVVRDILNTEAFF	TGCAGCGTTGTTAGGGACATTCTGAACACTGAAGCTTTCTTT
TRBV7-9	.	.	TRBJ2-1	CASSLGLREDYNEQFF	TGTGCCAGCAGCTTAGGACTCAGGGAAGACTACAATGAGCAGTTCTTC
TRBV5-8	.	TRBD1	TRBJ2-5	CASRAGTGTETQYF	TGTGCCAGCAGGGCCGGGACAGGCACGGAGACCCAGTACTTC
TRBV29-1	once	.	TRBJ2-5	CSIRIRLRPQETQYF	TGCAGCATCCGGATTAGACTTAGACCCCAAGAGACCCAGTACTTC
TRBV10-3	.	TRBD2	TRBJ2-7	CAIRDTGTSGASYEQYF	TGTGCCATCAGGGACACCGGGACTAGCGGGGCCTCCTACGAGCAGTACTTC
TRBV11-2	.	.	TRBJ2-7	CASSLVLAYEQYF	TGTGCCAGCAGCTTAGTTTTGGCATACGAGCAGTACTTC
TRBV7-2	once	.	TRBJ2-5	CASSLFGPKETQYF	TGTGCCAGCAGCTTATTTGGGCCCAAAGAGACCCAGTACTTC
TRBV4-3	.	.	TRBJ2-2	CASSTVGELFF	TGCGCCAGCAGCACGGTCGGGGAGCTGTTTTTT
TRBV19	.	TRBD1	TRBJ1-2	CASSIGTGKVRGYTF	TGTGCCAGTAGTATCGGGACAGGGAAGGTCAGGGGCTACACCTTC
TRBV28	.	TRBD2	TRBJ2-3	CASSLSLSGGRDTQYF	TGTGCCAGCAGTTTAAGTCTCAGCGGGGGAAGGGATACGCAGTATTTT
TRBV19	.	.	TRBJ1-5	CASSLHGGNQPQHF	TGTGCCAGTAGTCTCCACGGTGGCAATCAGCCCCAGCATTTT
TRBV28	.	TRBD1	TRBJ1-2	CASSLLTGGFSTF	TGTGCCAGCAGCCTCCTGACAGGGGGCTTTTCCACCTTC
TRBV18	.	TRBD1	TRBJ2-3	CASSLSGTDTDTQYF	TGTGCCAGCTCACTATCCGGGACAGACACAGATACGCAGTATTTT
TRBV7-2	once	.	TRBJ1-3	CASSLQQLSGNTIYF	TGTGCCAGCAGCTTACAACAGCTCTCTGGAAACACCATATATTTT
TRBV27	.	.	TRBJ1-5	CASRLLYDRSNQPQHF	TGTGCCAGCAGGTTACTCTATGATAGAAGCAATCAGCCCCAGCATTTT
TRBV20-1	.	TRBD1	TRBJ1-2	CSASRQGGGYTF	TGCAGTGCTAGTCGCCAGGGGGGTGGCTACACCTTC